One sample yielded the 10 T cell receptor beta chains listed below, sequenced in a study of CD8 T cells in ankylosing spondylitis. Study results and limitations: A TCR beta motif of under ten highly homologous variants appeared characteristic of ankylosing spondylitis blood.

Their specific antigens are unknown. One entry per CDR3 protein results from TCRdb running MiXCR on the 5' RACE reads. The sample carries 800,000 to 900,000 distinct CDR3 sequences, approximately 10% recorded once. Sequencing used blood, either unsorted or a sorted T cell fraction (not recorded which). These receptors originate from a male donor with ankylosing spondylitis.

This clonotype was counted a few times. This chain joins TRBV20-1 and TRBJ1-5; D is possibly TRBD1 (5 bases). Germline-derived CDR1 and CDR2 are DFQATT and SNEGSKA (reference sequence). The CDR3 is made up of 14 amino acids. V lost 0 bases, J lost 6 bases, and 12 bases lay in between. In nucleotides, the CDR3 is TGCAGTGCTAGAGATGGGCAGGGAGGTCAGCCCCAGCATTTT. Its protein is CSARDGQGGQPQHF.

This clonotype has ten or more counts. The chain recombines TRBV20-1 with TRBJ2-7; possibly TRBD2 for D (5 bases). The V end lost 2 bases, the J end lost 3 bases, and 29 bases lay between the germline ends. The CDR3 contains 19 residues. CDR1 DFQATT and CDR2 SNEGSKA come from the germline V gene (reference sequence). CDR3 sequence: CSARYSLGGLGFSGYEQYF. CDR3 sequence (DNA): TGCAGTGCTAGATATAGTTTAGGAGGTCTAGGGTTTTCGGGCTACGAGCAGTACTTC.

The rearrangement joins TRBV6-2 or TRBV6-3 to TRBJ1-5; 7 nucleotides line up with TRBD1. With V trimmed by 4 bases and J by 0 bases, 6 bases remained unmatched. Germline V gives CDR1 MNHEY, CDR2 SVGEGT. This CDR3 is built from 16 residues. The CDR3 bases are TGTGCCAGCAGTTGGGCGGCAGGGGGTAGCAATCAGCCCCAGCATTTT. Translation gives CASSWAAGGSNQPQHF.

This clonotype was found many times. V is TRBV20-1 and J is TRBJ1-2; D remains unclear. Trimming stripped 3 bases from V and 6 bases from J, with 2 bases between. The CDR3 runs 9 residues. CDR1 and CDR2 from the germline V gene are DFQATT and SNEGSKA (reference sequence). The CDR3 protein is CSASDGYTF. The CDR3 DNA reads TGCAGTGCTAGTGATGGCTACACCTTC.

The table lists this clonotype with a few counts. CDR3 loop: CASSQAPGLKLFF. The CDR3 DNA follows: TGTGCCAGCAGTCAGGCCCCGGGTCTAAAACTGTTTTTT. The V call is TRBV9, the J call TRBJ1-4; D is undetermined. This CDR3 region has 13 residues. V was cut by 5 bases and J by 10 bases, with 15 bases left in between. Germline CDR1 reads SGDLS; CDR2 reads YYNGEE.

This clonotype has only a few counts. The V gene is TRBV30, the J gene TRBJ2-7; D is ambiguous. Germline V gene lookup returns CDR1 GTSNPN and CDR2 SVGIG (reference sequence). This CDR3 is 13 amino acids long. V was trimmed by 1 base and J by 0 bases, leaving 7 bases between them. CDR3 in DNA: TGTGCCTGGAGTGAAGGCTACTCCTACGAGCAGTACTTC. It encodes CAWSEGYSYEQYF.

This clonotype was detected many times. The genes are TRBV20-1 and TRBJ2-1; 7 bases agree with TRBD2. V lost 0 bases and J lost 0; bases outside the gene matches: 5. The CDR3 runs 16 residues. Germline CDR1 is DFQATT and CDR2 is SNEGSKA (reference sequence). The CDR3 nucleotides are TGCAGTGCTAGAGAGGGGCGGGGGAGCTCCTACAATGAGCAGTTCTTC. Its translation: CSAREGRGSSYNEQFF.

The CDR3 region is CSAISGTVNYEQYF. The CDR3 nucleotides read TGCAGTGCTATCTCCGGGACAGTTAACTACGAGCAGTACTTC. The chain carries TRBV20-1 and TRBJ2-7; 7 bases agree with TRBD1. Trimming took 4 bases from V and 3 from J; bases not matched to a gene: 9. The CDR3 extends over 14 amino acids. Germline CDR1 is DFQATT and CDR2 is SNEGSKA (reference sequence).

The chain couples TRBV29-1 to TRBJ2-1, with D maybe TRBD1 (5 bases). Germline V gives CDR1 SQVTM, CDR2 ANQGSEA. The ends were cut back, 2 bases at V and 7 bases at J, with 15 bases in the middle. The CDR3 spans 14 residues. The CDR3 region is CSVEKGWKANEQFF. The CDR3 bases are TGCAGCGTTGAAAAGGGGTGGAAGGCGAATGAGCAGTTCTTC.

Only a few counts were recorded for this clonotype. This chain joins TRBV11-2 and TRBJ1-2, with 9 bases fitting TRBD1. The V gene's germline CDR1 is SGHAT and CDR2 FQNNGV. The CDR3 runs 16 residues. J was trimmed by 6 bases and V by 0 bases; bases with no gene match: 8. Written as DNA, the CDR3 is TGTGCCAGCAGCTTAGACCCGACAGGGGGAGGAAATGGCTACACCTTC. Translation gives CASSLDPTGGGNGYTF.